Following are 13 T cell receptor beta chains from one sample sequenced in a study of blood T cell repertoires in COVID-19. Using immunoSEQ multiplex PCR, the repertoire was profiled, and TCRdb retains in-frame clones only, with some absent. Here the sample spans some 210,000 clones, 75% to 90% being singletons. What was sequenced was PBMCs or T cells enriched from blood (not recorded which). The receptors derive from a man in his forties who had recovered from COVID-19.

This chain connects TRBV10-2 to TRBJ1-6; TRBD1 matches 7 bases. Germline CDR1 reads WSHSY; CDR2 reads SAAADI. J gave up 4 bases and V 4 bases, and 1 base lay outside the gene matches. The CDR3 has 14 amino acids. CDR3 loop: CASSGQGYNSPLHF. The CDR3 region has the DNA TGCGCCAGCAGTGGACAGGGATATAATTCACCCCTCCACTTT.

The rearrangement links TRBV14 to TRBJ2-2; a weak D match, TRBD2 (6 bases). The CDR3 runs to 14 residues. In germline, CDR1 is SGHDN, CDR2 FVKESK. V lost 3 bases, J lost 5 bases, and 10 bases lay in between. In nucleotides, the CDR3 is TGTGCCAGCAGCCACCCTCGGGGGACCGGGGAGCTGTTTTTT. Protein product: CASSHPRGTGELFF.

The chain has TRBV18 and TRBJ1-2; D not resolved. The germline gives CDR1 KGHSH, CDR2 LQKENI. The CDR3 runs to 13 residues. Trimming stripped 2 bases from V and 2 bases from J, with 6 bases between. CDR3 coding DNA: TGTGCCAGCTCACCAAGTCAGAACTATGGCTACACCTTC. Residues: CASSPSQNYGYTF.

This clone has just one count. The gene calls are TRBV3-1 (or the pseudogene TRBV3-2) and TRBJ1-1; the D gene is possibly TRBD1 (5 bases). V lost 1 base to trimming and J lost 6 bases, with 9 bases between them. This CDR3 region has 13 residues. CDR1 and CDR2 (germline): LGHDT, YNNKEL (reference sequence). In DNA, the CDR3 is TGTGCCAGCAGCCAAGCAGGGTCGGCTGAAGCTTTCTTT. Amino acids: CASSQAGSAEAFF.

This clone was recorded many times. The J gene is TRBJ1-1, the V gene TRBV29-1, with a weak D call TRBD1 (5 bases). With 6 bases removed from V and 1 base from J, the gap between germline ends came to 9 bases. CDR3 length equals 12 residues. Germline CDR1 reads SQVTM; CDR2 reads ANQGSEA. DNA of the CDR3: TGCAGCGTGTCCAGGGAGAACACTGAAGCTTTCTTT. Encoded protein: CSVSRENTEAFF.

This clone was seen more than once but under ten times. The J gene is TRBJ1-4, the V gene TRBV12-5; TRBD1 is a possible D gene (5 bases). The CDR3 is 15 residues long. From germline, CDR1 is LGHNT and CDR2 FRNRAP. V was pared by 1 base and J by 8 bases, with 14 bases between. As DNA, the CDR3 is TGTGCTAGTGGTTTGGCCGGGACTTATAGCGAAAAACTGTTTTTT. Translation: CASGLAGTYSEKLFF.

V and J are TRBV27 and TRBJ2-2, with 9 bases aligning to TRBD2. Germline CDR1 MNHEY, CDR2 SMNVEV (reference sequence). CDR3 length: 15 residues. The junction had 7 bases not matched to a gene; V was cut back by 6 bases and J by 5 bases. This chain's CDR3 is CASSPGGGGTGELFF. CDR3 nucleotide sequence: TGTGCCAGCAGCCCAGGCGGGGGGGGAACCGGGGAGCTGTTTTTT.

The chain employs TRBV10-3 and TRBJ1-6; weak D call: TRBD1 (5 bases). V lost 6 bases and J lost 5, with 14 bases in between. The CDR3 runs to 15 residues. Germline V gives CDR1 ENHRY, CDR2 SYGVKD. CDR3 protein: CAIRTQSGNNSPLHF. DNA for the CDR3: TGTGCCATCAGAACTCAATCAGGGAATAATTCACCCCTCCACTTT.

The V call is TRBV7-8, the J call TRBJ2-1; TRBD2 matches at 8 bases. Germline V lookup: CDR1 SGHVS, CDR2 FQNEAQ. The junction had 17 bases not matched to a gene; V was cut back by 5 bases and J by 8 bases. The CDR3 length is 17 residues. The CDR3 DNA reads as TGTGCCAGCAGCCAATCGGGAAGGACTAGCTTTAGCGATGAGCAGTTCTTC. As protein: CASSQSGRTSFSDEQFF.

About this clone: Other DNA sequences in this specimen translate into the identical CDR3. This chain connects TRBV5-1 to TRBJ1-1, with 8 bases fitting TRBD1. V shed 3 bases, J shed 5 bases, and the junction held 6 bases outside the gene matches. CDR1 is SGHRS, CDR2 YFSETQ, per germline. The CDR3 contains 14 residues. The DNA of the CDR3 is TGCGCCAGCAGCTCACAGGGGGGCAATACTGAAGCTTTCTTT. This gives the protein CASSSQGGNTEAFF.

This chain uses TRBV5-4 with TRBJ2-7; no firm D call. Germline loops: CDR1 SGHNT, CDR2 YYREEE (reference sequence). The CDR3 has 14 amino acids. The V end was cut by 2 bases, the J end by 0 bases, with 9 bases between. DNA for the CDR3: TGTGCCAGCAGCTTCGGTCATTCCTCCTACGAGCAGTACTTC. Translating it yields CASSFGHSSYEQYF.

The CDR3 protein is CASSSPGTSGSGSYEQYF. The CDR3 nucleotides are TGTGCCAGCAGTTCACCCGGGACTAGCGGGAGTGGGTCCTACGAGCAGTACTTC. The V call is TRBV6-4, the J call TRBJ2-7; 14 bases match TRBD2. Germline V gives CDR1 MRHNA, CDR2 SNTAGT. Germline trimming cut 5 bases from V and 1 base from J; bases unmatched to any gene: 10. The CDR3 is made up of 18 amino acids.

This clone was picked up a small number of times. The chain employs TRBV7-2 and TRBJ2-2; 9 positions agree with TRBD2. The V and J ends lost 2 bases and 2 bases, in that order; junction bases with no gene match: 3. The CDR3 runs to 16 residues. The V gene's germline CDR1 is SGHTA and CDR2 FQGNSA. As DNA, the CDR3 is TGTGCCAGCAGCTTAAGCGGGAGGACCAACACCGGGGAGCTGTTTTTT. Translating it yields CASSLSGRTNTGELFF.